This T cell receptor (beta chain) emerged from a study of regulatory T cells in long-lasting Graves disease. Library construction for TCR beta used iRepertoire HTBI primers and Arm-PCR of CDR3 regions. TCRdb re-analysed the multiplex PCR reads in MiXCR, keeping a single row per CDR3 protein. Of about 330,000 distinct CDR3 sequences listed, under 20% are singletons. Remarks on this clonotype: This may come from a read error, since a much larger clone is one base off.

This sample's time point: newly diagnosed GD, antithyroid drugs for less than 3 months. RNA extracted from PBMCs served as the sequencing template. These data were likewise used in another study, on T cells in Graves' hyperthyroidism and ophthalmopathy.

The receptor was derived from a woman in her late teens or twenties with Graves disease. The specimen was peripheral blood mononuclear cells (PBMCs), collected at new diagnosis, from a patient treated with antithyroid drugs.

The CDR3 DNA sequence: TGCGCCAGCGGCCTATATAGTGGTGACTACGAGCAGTACTTC. This sequence encodes CASGLYSGDYEQYF. The gene calls are TRBV5-1 and TRBJ2-7; D is unclear. Germline V gene sequence: CDR1 SGHRS, CDR2 YFSETQ. V was pared by 7 bases and J by 3 bases, with 17 bases between. The length of the CDR3 is 14 residues.